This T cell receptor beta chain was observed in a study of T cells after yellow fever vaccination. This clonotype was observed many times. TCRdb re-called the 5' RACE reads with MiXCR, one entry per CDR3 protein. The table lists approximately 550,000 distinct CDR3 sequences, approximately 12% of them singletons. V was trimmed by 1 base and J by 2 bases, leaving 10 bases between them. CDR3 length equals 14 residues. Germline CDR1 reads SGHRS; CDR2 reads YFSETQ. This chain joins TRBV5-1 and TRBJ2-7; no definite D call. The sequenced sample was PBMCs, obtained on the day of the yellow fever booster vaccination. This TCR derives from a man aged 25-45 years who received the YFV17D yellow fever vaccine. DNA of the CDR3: TGCGCCAGCAGCTTGCAGGACCAAACCTACGAGCAGTACTTC. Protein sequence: CASSLQDQTYEQYF.